A selection of T cell receptor beta chains follows, all from one sample in a study of T cell repertoires in cytomegalovirus infection. TCRdb analysed the reads with MiXCR anew, one entry per CDR3 protein. The sample lists 900,000 to 950,000 distinct CDR3 sequences, around 29% seen once, with roughly an eighth in the top ten. No antigen is known for these receptors. Sample: cultured CD8+ T cells from PBMCs, taken from culture after CMV antigen stimulation. The receptors here all came from a human donor in good health (CMV status not recorded). Some clones in this sample may be carry-over from other donors' samples. Each CDR3 is given without its conserved first and last residue. A row's size may be missing; if present it is once, few, many or a size class.

V	length	J	size	CDR3
TRBV13	14	TRBJ2-2	-	ASSTRLAGSTGELF
TRBV6-5	12	TRBJ2-7	-	ASRGPAPSYEQY
TRBV6-1	14	TRBJ2-7	-	ASSEARGWGRGEQY
TRBV7-9	12	TRBJ1-1	many	ASSLVGANTEAF
TRBV19	12	TRBJ2-7	-	ASGIGQNPYEQY
TRBV5-4	14	TRBJ2-3	once	ASSPTDRGLTDTQY
TRBV12-3/TRBV12-4	11	TRBJ1-4	few	ASTILSNEKLF
TRBV6-1	13	TRBJ1-5	many	ASSEGPYSNQPQH
TRBV7-9	12	TRBJ2-1	few	ASTLSGVYNEQF
TRBV7-7	13	TRBJ2-5	few	ASSAETSLQETQY
TRBV7-6	13	TRBJ2-2	-	ASSLSTPGTGELF
TRBV4-1	13	TRBJ1-5	-	ASSQEFQVDQPQH
TRBV9	14	TRBJ1-2	-	ASSVARGGVPYGYT
TRBV20-1	13	TRBJ2-6	-	SARDRGYGANVLT
TRBV20-1	13	TRBJ2-5	few	SARDRDRGGETQY
TRBV7-8	11	TRBJ1-1	many	ASTPDAYTEAF
TRBV4-2	13	TRBJ2-5	-	ASSQDSPFQETQY
TRBV12-3/TRBV12-4	11	TRBJ2-1	-	ASKLPAYNEQF
TRBV11-3	11	TRBJ1-2	few	ASSHGQGNGYT
TRBV28	13	TRBJ2-1	-	ASSPRVLPFDEQF